A single sample is the source of the 18 T cell receptor beta chains below, sequenced in a study of blood T cells in healthy people across ages. Then a second PCR, running about 6 to 11 cycles, was carried out with a sample-barcoded 5' primer and a J-beta primer mix. TCRdb recomputed calls from the 5' RACE reads with MiXCR, one row per CDR3 protein. The profile covers just under 550,000 distinct CDR3 sequences, with 20% to 30% appearing a single time and approximately 10% taken by the ten largest. The data were also submitted as part of a second study, on T cells of mothers and their children.

Sequencing input: blood. The receptors originated from a boy younger than 18 in good health.

This clonotype was observed many times. This chain joins TRBV7-9 and TRBJ2-5, with a weak D call TRBD1 (6 bases). Germline CDR1 reads SEHNR; CDR2 reads FQNEAQ (reference sequence). This CDR3 region has 16 residues. Trimming removed 4 bases at V and 1 base at J, with 16 bases between. The CDR3 sequence: CASSSPTGSGQETQYF. The CDR3 nucleotides are TGTGCCAGCAGCTCCCCCACAGGGTCGGGCCAAGAGACCCAGTACTTC. The whole variable domain, remainder taken from reference TRBV7-9 and TRBJ2-5, is DTGVSQNPRHKITKRGQNVTFRCDPISEHNRLYWYRQTLGQGPEFLTYFQNEAQLEKSRLLSDRFSAERPKGSFSTLEIQRTEQGDSAMYLCASSSPTGSGQETQYFGPGTRLLVL.

The sample holds a few counts of this clonotype. The chain is built from TRBV29-1 and TRBJ2-5; D ambiguous. The CDR3 is 12 residues long. V was clipped by 7 bases and J by 1 base, with 10 bases between them. Germline V gene data show CDR1 as SQVTM and CDR2 as ANQGSEA. The CDR3: CSGEVIQETQYF. The CDR3 DNA reads TGCAGCGGTGAGGTTATCCAAGAGACCCAGTACTTC.

This rearrangement joins TRBV20-1 to TRBJ2-7; 10 bases are a match to TRBD2. This CDR3 spans 13 amino acids. Germline V gene data show CDR1 as DFQATT and CDR2 as SNEGSKA (reference sequence). After removal of 2 bases from V and 7 bases from J, the junction contained 5 bases not matched to a gene. DNA of the CDR3: TGCAGTGCTAGAATATCACTAGCGGGAGAGCAGTACTTC. Translating gives CSARISLAGEQYF.

The J gene is TRBJ2-1, the V gene TRBV6-1; D possibly corresponds to TRBD2 (6 bases). CDR1 and CDR2 (germline): MNHNS, SASEGT. V lost 4 bases, J lost 4 bases, and 11 bases lay in between. CDR3 size: 14 residues. CDR3 loop: CASSGLAGYNEQFF. In DNA form, the CDR3 reads TGTGCCAGCAGTGGTCTCGCGGGGTACAATGAGCAGTTCTTC.

In its sample, this clonotype was seen a few times. The chain has TRBV7-9 and TRBJ1-5, with 7 bases identical to TRBD1. The J segment lost 1 base and the V segment lost 3 bases, leaving 3 bases of the junction unmatched. Germline V gene sequence: CDR1 SEHNR, CDR2 FQNEAQ (reference sequence). The CDR3 has 15 residues. This CDR3 is CASSFTGESNQPQHF. CDR3 in DNA: TGTGCCAGCAGCTTTACAGGGGAAAGCAATCAGCCCCAGCATTTT.

The genes are TRBV7-3 and TRBJ2-2; 9 positions agree with TRBD2. The CDR3 contains 16 residues. The germline V gene has CDR1 SGHTA and CDR2 FQGTGA. With 5 bases clipped from V and 3 bases from J, the junction kept 7 bases outside the gene matches. The CDR3 bases are TGTGCCAGCAGCCGCGGGGGGGCCGGTTACACCGGGGAGCTGTTTTTT. Protein product: CASSRGGAGYTGELFF.

This clonotype was counted between two and nine times. The chain recombines TRBV4-3 with TRBJ2-3; 8 bases align to TRBD1. The CDR3 spans 16 residues. Losses at the gene ends were 1 base for V and 3 bases for J; bases not matched to a gene: 6. CDR1 is LGHNA and CDR2 is YSLEER in the germline V gene. The CDR3 reads CASSQARDRRTDTQYF. Here the CDR3 DNA reads TGCGCCAGCAGCCAAGCGAGGGACAGGCGGACAGATACGCAGTATTTT.

This clonotype was counted between two and nine times. The chain joins TRBV7-2 to TRBJ1-2, with unresolved D. The CDR3 length is 18 residues. V was pared by 4 bases and J by 8 bases, with 29 bases between. Per germline, CDR1 SGHTA and CDR2 FQGNSA. CDR3: CASSSTPRSEGRKQGYTF. CDR3 nucleotide sequence: TGTGCCAGCAGCTCTACCCCTCGGTCCGAAGGCCGCAAACAGGGCTACACCTTC. Full variable domain (outside the CDR3, taken from reference TRBV7-2 and TRBJ1-2): GAGVSQSPSNKVTEKGKDVELRCDPISGHTALYWYRQSLGQGLEFLIYFQGNSAPDKSGLPSDRFSAERTGGSVSTLTIQRTQQEDSAVYLCASSSTPRSEGRKQGYTFGSGTRLTVV.

This sequence joins TRBV20-1 and TRBJ2-3, with 8 bases matching TRBD2. The CDR3 spans 14 residues. Trimming cost V 5 bases and J 0 bases; bases outside gene matches: 4. CDR1 and CDR2 from the germline V gene are DFQATT and SNEGSKA (reference sequence). CDR3 in amino acids: CSAFLAGSTDTQYF. The CDR3 DNA sequence: TGCAGTGCTTTCTTAGCGGGAAGCACAGATACGCAGTATTTT.

The rearrangement links TRBV2 to TRBJ1-2; weak D call: TRBD1 (5 bases). CDR3 length: 13 residues. Germline loops: CDR1 SNHLY, CDR2 FYNNEI. The V end was cut by 8 bases, the J end by 2 bases, with 12 bases between. This CDR3 reads CASSDGGNYGYTF. The CDR3 DNA sequence: TGTGCCAGCTCGGATGGGGGAAACTATGGCTACACCTTC.

Here the CDR3 reads CASSPRGAVVTQYF. CDR3 bases: TGTGCCAGCAGCCCAAGGGGCGCGGTAGTTACGCAGTATTTT. The rearrangement uses TRBV9 and TRBJ2-3, with D possibly being TRBD1 (5 bases). V lost 4 bases and J 8 bases, leaving 17 bases between the germline ends. This CDR3 is 14 amino acids long. CDR1 and CDR2 (germline): SGDLS, YYNGEE.

The chain carries TRBV11-3 and TRBJ2-3; a weak D match, TRBD1 (5 bases). V was shortened by 0 bases and J by 5 bases, with 6 bases between the two germline ends. The CDR3 spans 13 residues. CDR1 and CDR2 from the germline V gene are SGHNT and YENEEA. The CDR3 sequence: CASSLEGQDTQYF. The CDR3 DNA is TGTGCCAGCAGCTTAGAGGGGCAAGATACGCAGTATTTT.

Many counts were recorded for this clonotype. This chain joins TRBV10-3 and TRBJ2-6; D is unresolved. The CDR3 consists of 14 residues. The V and J ends lost 6 bases and 0 bases respectively, with 6 bases between them. Germline V lookup: CDR1 ENHRY, CDR2 SYGVKD. CDR3 coding DNA: TGTGCCATCAGCCAGGACTCTGGGGCCAACGTCCTGACTTTC. This encodes CAISQDSGANVLTF.

Many counts were recorded for this clonotype. The chain joins TRBV15 to TRBJ2-7; 8 nucleotides agree with TRBD1. V shed 6 bases and J 3 bases; nucleotides not matched to a gene: 10. There are 15 residues in the CDR3. Germline V gene sequence: CDR1 LNHNV, CDR2 YYDKDF (reference sequence). CDR3 DNA: TGTGCCACCAGAGCAACAGGGGGGTCTTTCTACGAGCAGTACTTC. The encoded protein is CATRATGGSFYEQYF.

V is TRBV3-1 and J is TRBJ1-4; perhaps TRBD1 as D (5 bases). V lost 4 bases and J 8 bases, leaving 8 bases between the germline ends. The CDR3 is 12 residues long. Looked up from germline, CDR1 is LGHDT and CDR2 is YNNKEL (reference sequence). CDR3 sequence: CASSRGDEKLFF. The CDR3 coding sequence is TGTGCCAGCAGCCGTGGGGACGAAAAACTGTTTTTT.

V is TRBV29-1 and J is TRBJ2-1; TRBD1 is a possible D gene (6 bases). V was cut by 2 bases and J by 2 bases, with 19 bases left in between. This CDR3 is 17 amino acids long. CDR1 is SQVTM, CDR2 ANQGSEA, per germline. CDR3 sequence: CSVELGGDKSPYNEQFF. For the CDR3, the DNA is TGCAGCGTTGAATTAGGGGGAGATAAGAGCCCCTACAATGAGCAGTTCTTC.

There are a few counts of this clonotype. The CDR3 sequence: CATSRAPRGYEQYF. CDR3 nucleotide sequence: TGTGCCACCAGCAGGGCTCCCAGGGGATACGAGCAGTACTTC. The chain couples TRBV15 to TRBJ2-7, with D perhaps TRBD1 (6 bases). V dropped 3 bases and J dropped 4 bases, with 13 bases sitting between them. Per germline, CDR1 LNHNV and CDR2 YYDKDF (reference sequence). This CDR3 is 14 amino acids long.

The sample holds a few counts of this clonotype. V and J are TRBV20-1 and TRBJ1-4; D is undetermined. Germline V gene data show CDR1 as DFQATT and CDR2 as SNEGSKA (reference sequence). Trimming pared 2 bases from V and 8 bases from J, leaving 9 bases between. The CDR3 covers 12 residues. The CDR3 region is CSARRSGEKLFF. For the CDR3, the DNA is TGCAGTGCTAGAAGGTCGGGGGAAAAACTGTTTTTT.